The clone carrying this T cell receptor (beta chain) is categorized as medium-sized. Its specificity is unknown. This sample stems from a study of siplizumab effects on memory and regulatory T cells. The V end was cut by 1 base, the J end by 6 bases, with 13 bases between. CDR3 size: 14 residues. Germline CDR1 and CDR2: SGHRS and YFSETQ. About 100,000 TCR templates underwent assay in each sample. Clones were read by immunoSEQ multiplex PCR, and TCRdb kept only the in-frame ones, dropping some. The table lists under 20,000 clones, around half of them singletons. Cells that made up the mixed lymphocyte reaction were cocultured at 37°C for over 5 days. Whole-study results and caveats: Naive T cells looked more diverse than memory cells, and they looked like major contributors to the alloresponse. Unstimulated subsets were the mapping target of only a minor fraction of alloreactive clones. In siplizumab cultures, the suppressive function of proliferating Tregs remained unconfirmed.

This chain uses TRBV5-1 with TRBJ1-1; tentatively, D is TRBD1 (6 bases). This receptor was identified in a human donor in good health; the cells came from an allogeneic mixed lymphocyte reaction. Sequencing was done on a sample of CFSE-low (dividing) CD4+ T cells sorted from an allogeneic mixed lymphocyte reaction. The CDR3 DNA follows: TGCGCCAGCAGCTTGAATCCGGGGACACCTGAAGCTTTCTTT. Its protein product is CASSLNPGTPEAFF.